These 30 T cell receptor beta chains originate from one sample sequenced in a study of T cell changes during pregnancy in multiple sclerosis. The repertoire was sequenced with immunoSEQ multiplex PCR; TCRdb's copy has only in-frame clones and lacks some. The profile covers nearly 50,000 clones, with approximately 95% appearing a single time and approximately 0.49% taken by the ten largest. Here the sequenced sample was CD4+ T cells from peripheral blood mononuclear cells, taken in the first trimester of pregnancy. These receptors were taken from a female donor with multiple sclerosis, enrolled in a pregnancy study.

This sequence joins TRBV27 and TRBJ2-3, with 7 bases that match TRBD2. This CDR3 spans 16 amino acids. V lost 5 bases and J lost 3; bases outside the gene matches: 11. Germline lookup yields CDR1 MNHEY and CDR2 SMNVEV (reference sequence). CDR3 coding DNA: TGTGCCAGCAGTACAAGGGGTCGGGGGGATACAGATACGCAGTATTTT. The encoded protein is CASSTRGRGDTDTQYF.

The chain joins TRBV7-2 to TRBJ1-5; perhaps TRBD1 as D (6 bases). The CDR3 totals 14 residues. Germline CDR1 and CDR2: SGHTA and FQGNSA. The V end lost 3 bases, the J end lost 0 bases, and 6 bases lay between the germline ends. Here the CDR3 reads CASSLTGSNQPQHF. CDR3 sequence (DNA): TGTGCCAGCAGCTTGACAGGTAGCAATCAGCCCCAGCATTTT.

The DNA of the CDR3 is TGTGCCAGCACCCGAGGCAGCGACTCCTACAATGAGCAGTTCTTC. Residues: CASTRGSDSYNEQFF. This chain connects TRBV21-1 to TRBJ2-1; the D call in the table, TRBD2, was not verified against the DNA. TRBV21-1 is a known pseudogene. The CDR3 totals 15 residues.

The chain is built from TRBV29-1 and TRBJ2-2, with TRBD1 as a possible D gene (6 bases). The CDR3 totals 13 residues. V lost 8 bases to trimming and J lost 6 bases, with 16 bases between them. CDR1 SQVTM and CDR2 ANQGSEA come from the germline V gene. The CDR3 coding sequence is TGCAGCTCGGGGTCAGGGGCGGCCGGGGAGCTGTTTTTT. The encoded protein is CSSGSGAAGELFF.

V and J are TRBV2 and TRBJ2-2, with 7 positions matching TRBD2. CDR3 length: 13 residues. Germline trimming cut 1 base from V and 10 bases from J; bases unmatched to any gene: 3. CDR1 SNHLY and CDR2 FYNNEI come from the germline V gene. In nucleotides, the CDR3 is TGTGCCAGCAGTGAAGGGGAGGGGTTGGAGCTGTTTTTT. Protein product: CASSEGEGLELFF.

The chain couples TRBV30 to TRBJ1-2; 7 bases line up with TRBD1. The CDR3 consists of 12 residues. Trimming removed 5 bases from V and 4 bases from J; junction bases left unmatched: 4. The V gene's germline CDR1 is GTSNPN and CDR2 SVGIG (reference sequence). CDR3 residues: CAWGRGSYGYTF. The CDR3 bases are TGTGCCTGGGGCAGGGGGTCCTATGGCTACACCTTC.

The V call is TRBV5-4, the J call TRBJ2-5, with D maybe TRBD2 (6 bases). In germline, CDR1 is SGHNT, CDR2 YYREEE (reference sequence). The CDR3 is made up of 16 amino acids. Trimming pared 4 bases from V and 2 bases from J, leaving 18 bases between. DNA for the CDR3: TGTGCCAGCAGCCGCCCGAACGGGGGACCACAAGAGACCCAGTACTTC. This sequence encodes CASSRPNGGPQETQYF. The full variable domain, its missing parts supplied by reference TRBV5-4 and TRBJ2-5, is ETGVTQSPTHLIKTRGQQVTLRCSSQSGHNTVSWYQQALGQGPQFIFQYYREEENGRGNFPPRFSGLQFPNYSSELNVNALELDDSALYLCASSRPNGGPQETQYFGPGTRLLVL.

The V call is TRBV19, the J call TRBJ1-4, with TRBD1 matching 9 bases. The germline CDR1 and CDR2 sequences are LNHDA and SQIVND (reference sequence). The CDR3 sequence is 13 residues long. V lost 4 bases, J lost 11 bases, and 5 bases stayed unmatched. The CDR3 DNA sequence: TGTGCCAGTAGTACCCGGGACAGGGATAAACTGTTTTTT. It translates to CASSTRDRDKLFF.

V usage is TRBV5-5 and J usage is TRBJ2-5; a possible D gene is TRBD1 (6 bases). The ends were cut back, 0 bases at V and 7 bases at J, with 13 bases in the middle. Germline lookup yields CDR1 SGHKS and CDR2 YYEKEE (reference sequence). The CDR3 is 14 amino acids. The DNA for the CDR3 is TGTGCCAGCAGCTTGGAGGGGAAACAGGGGACCCAGTACTTC. Its translation: CASSLEGKQGTQYF.

The chain has TRBV6-6 and TRBJ2-3; maybe TRBD1 (6 bases). The CDR3 has 16 residues. V gave up 7 bases and J gave up 2 bases, with 19 bases separating them. Germline V gene data show CDR1 as MNHNY and CDR2 as SVGAGI (reference sequence). The CDR3 loop reads CASTTLVWDTTDTQYF. CDR3 nucleotide sequence: TGTGCCAGCACCACCCTGGTCTGGGACACCACAGATACGCAGTATTTT.

The chain employs TRBV27 and TRBJ1-6; 7 bases are shared with TRBD1. The CDR3 spans 14 residues. Per germline, CDR1 MNHEY and CDR2 SMNVEV (reference sequence). Trimming took 5 bases from V and 7 from J; bases not matched to a gene: 5. In DNA form, the CDR3 reads TGTGCCAGCAGTAAATACAGGGGCAATTCACCCCTCCACTTT. Its protein is CASSKYRGNSPLHF.

The chain has TRBV7-2 and TRBJ2-7; D ambiguous. The CDR3 sequence is 14 residues long. V was pared by 1 base and J by 0 bases, with 7 bases between. CDR1 and CDR2 (germline): SGHTA, FQGNSA. CDR3 residues: CASSLDGTSYEQYF. CDR3 nucleotides: TGTGCCAGCAGCTTAGATGGCACCTCCTACGAGCAGTACTTC.

The chain recombines TRBV7-6 with TRBJ1-4, with D unresolved. The CDR3 extends over 15 amino acids. Germline V gene lookup returns CDR1 SGHVS and CDR2 FNYEAQ. Trimming left V 2 bases short and J 7 bases short, with 14 bases between. The CDR3 region is CASSLNWGGSEKLFF. CDR3 nucleotides: TGTGCCAGCAGCTTAAATTGGGGAGGCAGTGAAAAACTGTTTTTT.

This chain links TRBV5-4 with TRBJ1-1; D not resolved. Germline V CDR1 and CDR2: SGHNT, YYREEE (reference sequence). The CDR3 has 15 amino acids. Trimming removed 2 bases at V and 1 base at J, with 12 bases between. The CDR3 DNA sequence: TGTGCCAGCAGCTTTCAGGCGGGAACGAACACTGAAGCTTTCTTT. It translates to CASSFQAGTNTEAFF.

The gene calls are TRBV9 and TRBJ2-7, with TRBD2 identical over 12 bases. V lost 3 bases to trimming and J lost 3 bases; unmatched junction nucleotides: 10. The germline V gene encodes CDR1 SGDLS and CDR2 YYNGEE. The CDR3 sequence is 17 residues long. The CDR3 region is CASSAEEGLAGVYEQYF. CDR3 sequence (DNA): TGTGCCAGCAGCGCCGAAGAGGGACTAGCGGGCGTCTACGAGCAGTACTTC. Full variable domain (missing parts from reference TRBV9 and TRBJ2-7): DSGVTQTPKHLITATGQRVTLRCSPRSGDLSVYWYQQSLDQGLQFLIQYYNGEERAKGNILERFSAQQFPDLHSELNLSSLELGDSALYFCASSAEEGLAGVYEQYFGPGTRLTVT.

This clone was seen just once. The gene calls are TRBV5-1 and TRBJ1-1; 7 positions match TRBD1. Trimming cost V 0 bases and J 5 bases; bases outside gene matches: 7. The CDR3 is 15 residues long. From germline, CDR1 is SGHRS and CDR2 YFSETQ. The CDR3: CASSLAARGNTEAFF. The CDR3, as DNA: TGCGCCAGCAGCTTGGCGGCCAGGGGGAATACTGAAGCTTTCTTT.

This chain connects TRBV2 to TRBJ1-2; possibly TRBD1 for D (6 bases). CDR3 size: 13 residues. Looked up from germline, CDR1 is SNHLY and CDR2 is FYNNEI. Trimming stripped 5 bases from V and 2 bases from J, with 9 bases between. CDR3 DNA: TGTGCCAGCAGTTCGGACAGCAACTATGGCTACACCTTC. It encodes CASSSDSNYGYTF.

This chain's CDR3 is CASTRGGGRDIQYF. For the CDR3, the DNA is TGTGCCAGTACCCGTGGCGGCGGGAGGGACATTCAGTACTTC. The rearrangement uses TRBV19 and TRBJ2-4; 9 positions agree with TRBD2. The J segment lost 8 bases and the V segment lost 7 bases, leaving 9 bases of the junction unmatched. The CDR3 contains 14 residues. Germline CDR1 reads LNHDA; CDR2 reads SQIVND (reference sequence).

The chain links TRBV5-1 to TRBJ1-6, with a possible D match to TRBD1 (5 bases). The length of the CDR3 is 15 residues. Germline loops: CDR1 SGHRS, CDR2 YFSETQ. Trimming left V 0 bases short and J 4 bases short, with 8 bases between. CDR3 nucleotide sequence: TGCGCCAGCAGCTTGGATCAGGGTTATAATTCACCCCTCCACTTT. This codes for CASSLDQGYNSPLHF.

The CDR3 nucleotides read TGTGCCAGCAGTTACTACAACCGGGAAATCAATGAGCAGTTCTTC. As protein: CASSYYNREINEQFF. V gene TRBV6-5 combines with J gene TRBJ2-1, with D perhaps matching TRBD2 (5 bases). Per germline, CDR1 MNHEY and CDR2 SVGAGI. The CDR3 sequence is 15 residues long. V was shortened by 1 base and J by 6 bases, with 13 bases between the two germline ends.

The chain carries TRBV10-2 and TRBJ2-4; 10 nucleotides align to TRBD2. Germline CDR1 WSHSY, CDR2 SAAADI. The trim removed 4 bases at V and 8 bases at J, leaving 8 bases unmatched. This CDR3 has 15 amino acids. Here the CDR3 DNA reads TGCGCCAGCAGTGCGTCTAGCGGGGGTGGGGACATTCAGTACTTC. Translating gives CASSASSGGGDIQYF.

The chain uses TRBV12-5 and TRBJ1-6; D call uncertain. This CDR3 is 13 amino acids long. CDR1 and CDR2 (germline): LGHNT, FRNRAP. V was clipped by 0 bases and J by 9 bases, with 6 bases between them. The CDR3, as DNA: TGTGCTAGTGGTTTGGTACCGAGTTCACCCCTCCACTTT. This encodes CASGLVPSSPLHF.

The J gene is TRBJ1-1, the V gene TRBV7-2; D call uncertain. The CDR3 has 14 amino acids. V lost 2 bases to trimming and J lost 5 bases, with 12 bases between them. In germline, CDR1 is SGHTA, CDR2 FQGNSA. In DNA form, the CDR3 reads TGTGCCAGCAGCTTATCGGGGTCGAGGACTGAAGCTTTCTTT. It specifies CASSLSGSRTEAFF.

The chain employs TRBV7-9 and TRBJ2-5; possible D gene TRBD2, 6 bases. The CDR3 extends over 15 amino acids. The germline gives CDR1 SEHNR, CDR2 FQNEAQ (reference sequence). Trimming took 0 bases from V and 1 from J, leaving 9 bases between them. This CDR3 is CASSLASGAQETQYF. The CDR3 DNA reads TGTGCCAGCAGCTTAGCGTCGGGAGCCCAAGAGACCCAGTACTTC.

V is TRBV10-3 and J is TRBJ2-7; 7 bases line up with TRBD1. Germline CDR1 is ENHRY and CDR2 is SYGVKD. The CDR3 is made up of 14 amino acids. V lost 3 bases and J lost 4; bases outside the gene matches: 6. For the CDR3, the DNA is TGTGCCATCAGTGAACCGGGACAGACATACGAGCAGTACTTC. Translation: CAISEPGQTYEQYF.

The chain's CDR3 is CASSYPSLNEQFF. The CDR3 DNA follows: TGTGCCAGCAGCTACCCTAGCCTCAATGAGCAGTTCTTC. This chain links TRBV7-9 with TRBJ2-1; the D gene is possibly TRBD2 (5 bases). The CDR3 is 13 residues long. Germline-derived CDR1 and CDR2 are SEHNR and FQNEAQ (reference sequence). V gave up 4 bases and J gave up 6 bases, with 10 bases separating them. Full variable domain (missing parts from reference TRBV7-9 and TRBJ2-1): DTGVSQNPRHKITKRGQNVTFRCDPISEHNRLYWYRQTLGQGPEFLTYFQNEAQLEKSRLLSDRFSAERPKGSFSTLEIQRTEQGDSAMYLCASSYPSLNEQFFGPGTRLTVL.

This chain joins TRBV15 and TRBJ1-2; TRBD1 agrees at 7 bases. Germline trimming cut 1 base from V and 8 bases from J; bases unmatched to any gene: 10. Germline V gives CDR1 LNHNV, CDR2 YYDKDF (reference sequence). The CDR3 is 15 amino acids. This chain's CDR3 is CATSRGRLTGLGYTF. The CDR3 nucleotides read TGTGCCACCAGCAGAGGACGCCTGACAGGGCTCGGCTACACCTTC.

The J gene is TRBJ1-3, the V gene TRBV5-1; perhaps TRBD1 as D (5 bases). The CDR3 is 15 amino acids. CDR1 is SGHRS and CDR2 is YFSETQ in the germline V gene. V was pared by 0 bases and J by 4 bases, with 11 bases between. CDR3 region: CASSLAPGPGNTIYF. The CDR3 coding sequence is TGCGCCAGCAGCTTGGCCCCAGGGCCCGGAAACACCATATATTTT.

The V gene is TRBV5-4, the J gene TRBJ2-1; 9 bases agree with TRBD1. The J segment lost 9 bases and the V segment lost 3 bases, leaving 10 bases of the junction unmatched. CDR1 SGHNT and CDR2 YYREEE come from the germline V gene (reference sequence). This CDR3 is built from 15 residues. In nucleotides, the CDR3 is TGTGCCAGCAGCTCGGGGACAGGGAATTCAGTTGAGCAGTTCTTC. Translated, it gives CASSSGTGNSVEQFF.

The J gene is TRBJ2-1, the V gene TRBV7-9, with 8 positions matching TRBD1. This CDR3 has 16 residues. The trim removed 2 bases at V and 5 bases at J, leaving 8 bases unmatched. Germline V lookup: CDR1 SEHNR, CDR2 FQNEAQ (reference sequence). The CDR3 DNA is TGTGCCAGCAGCTTATGGCTTGGACAGGGCAACAATGAGCAGTTCTTC. Protein product: CASSLWLGQGNNEQFF.